Following are 28 T cell receptor beta chains from one sample sequenced in a study of shared clonotypes between healthy human individuals. CD8 cells classed as naive were CD45RO-negative and positively selected for CCR7, excluding terminally differentiated effector memory CD45RA+ cells. Generated by immunoSEQ multiplex PCR, the TCRdb table keeps only in-frame clones and is missing some. The table records 500,000 to 700,000 clones, 95% of them present only once. Sequencing was carried out using naive CD8+ T cells sorted from blood. These receptors all stem from a woman aged 25 to 39 in good health.

The rearrangement links TRBV7-9 to TRBJ1-2, with 9 bases that match TRBD1. The CDR3 has 17 residues. J was trimmed by 6 bases and V by 5 bases; bases with no gene match: 16. In germline, CDR1 is SEHNR, CDR2 FQNEAQ (reference sequence). The CDR3 region has the DNA TGTGCCAGCAGCGCCGCATCGGGGACAGGGTTTTTCAATGGCTACACCTTC. Its translation is CASSAASGTGFFNGYTF.

This clone showed up just once. V is TRBV5-1 and J is TRBJ2-7; 8 bases are a match to TRBD1. CDR1 SGHRS and CDR2 YFSETQ come from the germline V gene. Trimming at V came to 2 bases and at J to 7 bases, leaving 8 bases not matched to a gene. The CDR3 length is 14 residues. CDR3 bases: TGCGCCAGCAGCTTCGGCAGGGGGCAGGATGAGCAGTACTTC. Translated, it gives CASSFGRGQDEQYF.

This sequence joins TRBV2 and TRBJ2-3, with TRBD2 matching 10 bases. The CDR3 totals 17 residues. Unmatched junction bases numbered 10, after V lost 7 bases and J lost 0 bases. Germline V gene sequence: CDR1 SNHLY, CDR2 FYNNEI. The CDR3 sequence: CASNVLAGGESTDTQYF. The CDR3 nucleotides are TGTGCCAGCAATGTCTTAGCGGGAGGCGAAAGCACAGATACGCAGTATTTT.

The chain is built from TRBV7-8 and TRBJ2-7, with a possible D match to TRBD2 (6 bases). Trimming left V 2 bases short and J 4 bases short, with 18 bases between. There are 16 residues in the CDR3. Germline loops: CDR1 SGHVS, CDR2 FQNEAQ. The CDR3 sequence: CASSLYDGSPGYEQYF. In DNA, the CDR3 is TGTGCCAGCAGCTTATATGACGGGAGCCCGGGTTACGAGCAGTACTTC.

The rearrangement joins TRBV6-5 to TRBJ2-7; 8 positions match TRBD2. The length of the CDR3 is 13 residues. J lost 5 bases, V lost 4 bases, and 4 bases had no gene match. CDR1 MNHEY and CDR2 SVGAGI come from the germline V gene. The CDR3 nucleotides read TGTGCCAGCAGTTTGACTAGCGTCCACGAGCAGTACTTC. Translating it yields CASSLTSVHEQYF.

CDR3 loop: CASSYRMNTEAFF. The DNA of the CDR3 is TGTGCCAGCAGTTACCGGATGAACACTGAAGCTTTCTTT. This chain uses TRBV6-6 with TRBJ1-1; no clear D gene. Between the trimmed V and J ends, which lost 2 bases and 0 bases, there was a span of 4 bases. This CDR3 has 13 residues. Germline CDR1 MNHNY, CDR2 SVGAGI (reference sequence).

J is TRBJ2-1 and V is TRBV9, with D possibly being TRBD1 (6 bases). Per the germline V gene, CDR1 is SGDLS and CDR2 is YYNGEE. The length of the CDR3 is 12 residues. The V end was cut by 0 bases, the J end by 15 bases, with 13 bases between. The CDR3 region is CASSVGDTKPFF. The CDR3, as DNA: TGTGCCAGCAGCGTAGGGGACACAAAACCGTTCTTC.

V is TRBV28 and J is TRBJ2-1; the D is unclear. This CDR3 contains 17 residues. Germline V CDR1 and CDR2: MDHEN, SYDVKM. V was pared by 1 base and J by 8 bases, with 21 bases between. CDR3 sequence (DNA): TGTGCCAGCAGTTTATCCCCCCCCGTGATACCAGGTCATGAGCAGTTCTTC. Residues: CASSLSPPVIPGHEQFF.

The CDR3 loop is CATNPKVAQSLDTQYF. CDR3 in DNA: TGTGCCACCAACCCGAAGGTTGCTCAATCCCTAGATACGCAGTATTTT. The chain couples TRBV6-4 to TRBJ2-3; no firm D call. The CDR3 length is 16 residues. CDR1 MRHNA and CDR2 SNTAGT come from the germline V gene. V lost 10 bases and J lost 5, with 25 bases in between.

This chain uses TRBV2 with TRBJ1-1; no definite D call. The V end lost 3 bases, the J end lost 7 bases, and 9 bases lay between the germline ends. This CDR3 is 12 amino acids long. Germline V gives CDR1 SNHLY, CDR2 FYNNEI. The CDR3 here is CASSDSRVEAFF. CDR3 DNA sequence: TGTGCCAGCAGTGACTCCCGCGTTGAAGCTTTCTTT.

This chain connects TRBV9 to TRBJ2-3, with 8 bases aligning to TRBD2. CDR3 size: 15 residues. Germline V gene sequence: CDR1 SGDLS, CDR2 YYNGEE. With 2 bases clipped from V and 5 bases from J, the junction kept 7 bases outside the gene matches. The CDR3 is CASSVSGSIGDTQYF. The CDR3 nucleotides are TGTGCCAGCAGCGTCAGCGGGAGCATCGGAGATACGCAGTATTTT.

This chain joins TRBV5-1 and TRBJ1-2; 10 bases map to TRBD1. The CDR3 runs to 14 residues. Germline assignment: CDR1 SGHRS and CDR2 YFSETQ. V trimming: 4 bases; J trimming: 5 bases; junction bases outside the gene matches: 5. CDR3 amino acids: CASSPMGQGYGYTF. The CDR3 nucleotides read TGCGCCAGCAGCCCAATGGGACAGGGGTATGGCTACACCTTC.

The chain has TRBV5-6 and TRBJ2-7; D unclear. The germline CDR1 and CDR2 sequences are SGHDT and YYEEEE. Trimming removed 0 bases from V and 3 bases from J, with 10 bases in between. There are 14 residues in the CDR3. This CDR3 is CASSLVLAGYEQYF. CDR3 in DNA: TGTGCCAGCAGCTTGGTTTTGGCCGGCTACGAGCAGTACTTC.

This sequence joins TRBV2 and TRBJ2-7, with 9 bases matching TRBD1. CDR3 length: 16 residues. Germline values: CDR1 SNHLY, CDR2 FYNNEI. Germline trimming cut 3 bases from V and 6 bases from J; bases unmatched to any gene: 12. CDR3 DNA: TGTGCCAGCAGTGATCCTCTACAGGGGGCTTGGTCCGAGCAGTACTTC. Its protein product is CASSDPLQGAWSEQYF.

The chain carries TRBV2 and TRBJ1-1; TRBD1 is a possible D gene (6 bases). V lost 8 bases to trimming and J lost 5 bases, with 18 bases between them. The CDR3 totals 14 residues. CDR1 is SNHLY and CDR2 is FYNNEI in the germline V gene. The CDR3 loop is CASDFSTGNTEAFF. CDR3 coding DNA: TGTGCCAGCGACTTCTCCACAGGGAATACTGAAGCTTTCTTT.

Concerning this clone: Other DNA variants within this sample encode the same CDR3. J is TRBJ2-7 and V is TRBV6-6, with D unresolved. The CDR3 consists of 14 residues. Germline values: CDR1 MNHNY, CDR2 SVGAGI (reference sequence). V dropped 0 bases and J dropped 0 bases, with 6 bases sitting between them. The CDR3 loop reads CASSYSGSSYEQYF. In nucleotides, the CDR3 is TGTGCCAGCAGTTACTCAGGGTCCTCCTACGAGCAGTACTTC.

The rearrangement links TRBV12-5 to TRBJ2-4; D possibly corresponds to TRBD1 (6 bases). The V end lost 2 bases, the J end lost 3 bases, and 11 bases lay between the germline ends. Germline V lookup: CDR1 LGHNT, CDR2 FRNRAP. The CDR3 is 15 amino acids. The CDR3 region has the DNA TGTGCTAGTGGTTTGCAGGGGTTGGTCAAAAACATTCAGTACTTC. As protein: CASGLQGLVKNIQYF.

The chain is built from TRBV9 and TRBJ2-2; the D is unclear. Germline CDR1 and CDR2: SGDLS and YYNGEE. The CDR3 is made up of 16 amino acids. V was trimmed by 0 bases and J by 2 bases, leaving 11 bases between them. DNA for the CDR3: TGTGCCAGCAGCGTAGGAGTACTTGGCAACACCGGGGAGCTGTTTTTT. Translating gives CASSVGVLGNTGELFF.

The genes are TRBV5-4 and TRBJ1-2; D remains unclear. V lost 0 bases and J lost 6, with 15 bases in between. This CDR3 spans 15 amino acids. The germline CDR1 and CDR2 sequences are SGHNT and YYREEE (reference sequence). DNA for the CDR3: TGTGCCAGCAGCTTGGGCCTTGGACGGCTTGATGGCTACACCTTC. Translation: CASSLGLGRLDGYTF.

The chain uses TRBV28 and TRBJ2-1; 11 bases map to TRBD2. Germline V gene lookup returns CDR1 MDHEN and CDR2 SYDVKM. V lost 3 bases, J lost 10 bases, and 5 bases stayed unmatched. The CDR3 has 14 amino acids. The CDR3 nucleotides are TGTGCCAGCAGTTTCGGAATAGCGGGAGGGGAGCAGTTCTTC. Residues: CASSFGIAGGEQFF.

This chain connects TRBV7-8 to TRBJ2-1; TRBD2 aligns across 7 bases. Germline V gives CDR1 SGHVS, CDR2 FQNEAQ. The length of the CDR3 is 16 residues. Trimming cost V 1 base and J 4 bases; bases outside gene matches: 7. Here the CDR3 DNA reads TGTGCCAGCAGCTTAGGGGTGGGACTACTATACAATGAGCAGTTCTTC. Amino acid sequence: CASSLGVGLLYNEQFF.

The J gene is TRBJ1-5, the V gene TRBV19; D not resolved. Per germline, CDR1 LNHDA and CDR2 SQIVND (reference sequence). The V end was cut by 3 bases, the J end by 3 bases, with 9 bases between. The CDR3 runs 14 residues. CDR3 DNA: TGTGCCAGTAGTATCACAGCAAACAATCAGCCCCAGCATTTT. Translated: CASSITANNQPQHF. Supplemented by reference TRBV19 and TRBJ1-5, the full variable domain reads DGGITQSPKYLFRKEGQNVTLSCEQNLNHDAMYWYRQDPGQGLRLIYYSQIVNDFQKGDIAEGYSVSREKKESFPLTVTSAQKNPTAFYLCASSITANNQPQHFGDGTRLSIL.

Of note for this clone: This CDR3 is also generated by other DNA sequences in the sample. The chain has TRBV27 and TRBJ2-7; 9 bases are shared with TRBD1. Germline V gives CDR1 MNHEY, CDR2 SMNVEV (reference sequence). The trim removed 5 bases at V and 6 bases at J, leaving 8 bases unmatched. There are 14 residues in the CDR3. The CDR3 loop is CASSLGQGLGEQYF. The CDR3 DNA reads as TGTGCCAGCAGTCTGGGACAGGGACTCGGCGAGCAGTACTTC.

To note about this clone: The same CDR3 also results from other DNA sequences found in this sample. This sequence joins TRBV2 and TRBJ2-7; 7 bases map to TRBD2. The CDR3 has 11 amino acids. The J segment lost 4 bases and the V segment lost 7 bases, leaving 1 base of the junction unmatched. Germline V lookup: CDR1 SNHLY, CDR2 FYNNEI. The CDR3 DNA is TGTGCCAGCACGGGGGGTTACGAGCAGTACTTC. It specifies CASTGGYEQYF. The whole variable domain, filled in from reference TRBV2 and TRBJ2-7, reads EPEVTQTPSHQVTQMGQEVILRCVPISNHLYFYWYRQILGQKVEFLVSFYNNEISEKSEIFDDQFSVERPDGSNFTLKIRSTKLEDSAMYFCASTGGYEQYFGPGTRLTVT.

The V call is TRBV27, the J call TRBJ2-2, with 8 nucleotides matching TRBD1. Trimming at V came to 5 bases and at J to 5 bases, leaving 22 bases not matched to a gene. CDR1 is MNHEY, CDR2 SMNVEV, per germline (reference sequence). This CDR3 has 20 residues. CDR3 region: CASSTYGQGRDQLTTGELFF. The CDR3 DNA follows: TGTGCCAGCAGTACATACGGACAGGGTAGGGACCAGTTAACAACCGGGGAGCTGTTTTTT.

This rearrangement joins TRBV11-1 to TRBJ1-3; no firm D call. V lost 1 base and J 0 bases, leaving 7 bases between the germline ends. The CDR3 runs 15 residues. From germline, CDR1 is SGHAT and CDR2 FQDESV (reference sequence). CDR3 DNA: TGTGCCAGCAGCTTAGGCGTCAGCTCTGGAAACACCATATATTTT. Translating it yields CASSLGVSSGNTIYF.

The chain combines TRBV7-8 with TRBJ1-1; 8 nucleotides match TRBD1. This CDR3 spans 14 amino acids. The V gene end was trimmed by 6 bases and the J gene end by 4 bases; junction bases not matched to a gene: 7. The germline gives CDR1 SGHVS, CDR2 FQNEAQ. CDR3 coding DNA: TGTGCCAGCAGGGATGGACAGGGTCCCACTGAAGCTTTCTTT. It is translated as CASRDGQGPTEAFF.

This clone was seen once. This chain connects TRBV28 to TRBJ1-1; D perhaps matches TRBD1 (5 bases). The V gene's germline CDR1 is MDHEN and CDR2 SYDVKM. This CDR3 is built from 13 residues. Trimming shortened V by 4 bases and J by 5 bases, and 11 bases separated the two germline ends. The CDR3 region has the DNA TGTGCCAGCAGTTCGGGGGATTTAACTGAAGCTTTCTTT. Its protein is CASSSGDLTEAFF. The full variable domain, with the rest looked up from reference TRBV28 and TRBJ1-1, is DVKVTQSSRYLVKRTGEKVFLECVQDMDHENMFWYRQDPGLGLRLIYFSYDVKMKEKGDIPEGYSVSREKKERFSLILESASTNQTSMYLCASSSGDLTEAFFGQGTRLTVV.